This TCR beta chain was captured by sequencing in a study of yellow fever vaccine responses in identical twins. Study results and caveats: Twins reportedly showed a vaccine T cell response that seemed partly convergent and partly personalized.

This clonotype was detected a few times. Its antigen is unidentified. The CDR3 has 16 amino acids. CDR1 is LGHNA and CDR2 is YSLEER in the germline V gene. Trimming removed 2 bases from V and 3 bases from J; junction bases left unmatched: 5. Each CDR3 protein gets one entry after TCRdb re-called the RT-PCR reads with MiXCR. The sample records approximately 11,000 distinct CDR3 sequences, around 77% being singletons. Specimen: T cells from blood (PBMCs), unsorted or a sorted subset (not recorded which), collected before or after yellow fever vaccination (not recorded which). This chain connects TRBV4-3 to TRBJ2-3, with 10 bases aligning to TRBD1. The source of this sequence is a woman between 18 and 29 years old who received the yellow fever vaccine. CDR3 protein: CASSQPWDRGTDTQYF. The CDR3 DNA sequence: TGCGCCAGCAGCCAACCCTGGGACAGGGGTACAGATACGCAGTATTTT.